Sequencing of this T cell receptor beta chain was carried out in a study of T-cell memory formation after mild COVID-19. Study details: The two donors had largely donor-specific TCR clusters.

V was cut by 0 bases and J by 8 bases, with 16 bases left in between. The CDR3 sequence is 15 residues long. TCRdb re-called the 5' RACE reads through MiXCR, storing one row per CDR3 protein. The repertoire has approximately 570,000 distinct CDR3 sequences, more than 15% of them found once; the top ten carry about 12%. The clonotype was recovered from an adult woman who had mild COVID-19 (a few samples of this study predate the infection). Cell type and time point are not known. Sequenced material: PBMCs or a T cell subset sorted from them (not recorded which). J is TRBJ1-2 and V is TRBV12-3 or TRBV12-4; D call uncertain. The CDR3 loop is CASSLASTAPGGYTF. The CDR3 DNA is TGTGCCAGCAGTTTAGCCTCCACAGCTCCTGGGGGCTACACCTTC.